This entry lists 23 T cell receptor beta chains sequenced from one sample in a study of human T cells and chemical hapten exposure. Time point of the sample: patch test 2, 6 weeks after DPC sensitization. Documented treatment: therapeutic diphenylcyclopropenone sensitization with weekly scalp DPC. In TCRdb, the RACE reads were re-called with MiXCR into one record per CDR3 protein. This table has tens of thousands of distinct CDR3 sequences, around 10% appearing once. The sample here was whole blood, taken in connection with sensitization to the hapten diphenylcyclopropenone (DPC). Source of these receptors: a man aged 18 to 29 with alopecia areata. Some clones in this sample may be carry-over from other donors' samples.

This clonotype was picked up a small number of times. The chain is built from TRBV6-6 and TRBJ1-1; D remains unclear. Germline values: CDR1 MNHNY, CDR2 SVGAGI (reference sequence). The CDR3 extends over 14 amino acids. Trimming stripped 3 bases from V and 1 base from J, with 9 bases between. CDR3 bases: TGTGCCAGCAGTTATGACGGCTCGAACACTGAAGCTTTCTTT. Its translation is CASSYDGSNTEAFF.

This clonotype was seen ten or more times. V and J are TRBV28 and TRBJ2-1, with TRBD2 matching over 9 bases. CDR3 length: 15 amino acids. Per the germline V gene, CDR1 is MDHEN and CDR2 is SYDVKM. The V gene end was trimmed by 6 bases and the J gene end by 8 bases; junction bases not matched to a gene: 11. In nucleotides, the CDR3 is TGTGCCAGCAGCGTAGCGGGGGAATTCTATGATGAGCAGTTCTTC. It encodes CASSVAGEFYDEQFF.

This clonotype has just a few counts. The V call is TRBV6-2 or TRBV6-3, the J call TRBJ2-3; D call uncertain. Germline loops: CDR1 MNHEY, CDR2 SVGEGT. Trimming removed 6 bases from V and 8 bases from J, with 9 bases in between. The CDR3 is 11 amino acids. Written as DNA, the CDR3 is TGTGCCAGCAGACGCTCGGCTACGCAGTATTTT. This translates into CASRRSATQYF.

This clonotype was seen more than once but under ten times. The rearrangement uses TRBV5-1 and TRBJ2-7; TRBD1 aligns across 9 bases. This CDR3 contains 15 residues. Germline V lookup: CDR1 SGHRS, CDR2 YFSETQ. The junction had 4 bases not matched to a gene; V was cut back by 2 bases and J by 1 base. CDR3 region: CASSLSGTGSYEQYV. The DNA of the CDR3 is TGCGCCAGCAGCTTATCCGGGACAGGGTCCTACGAGCAGTACGTC.

The chain couples TRBV7-2 to TRBJ1-5, with 9 positions matching TRBD1. Germline V gives CDR1 SGHTA, CDR2 FQGNSA. The CDR3 consists of 18 residues. J lost 3 bases, V lost 6 bases, and 15 bases had no gene match. CDR3 in amino acids: CASSPDRGIFDVNQPQHF. The CDR3, as DNA: TGTGCCAGCAGTCCAGACAGGGGGATATTTGATGTCAATCAGCCCCAGCATTTT. Complete variable domain (other parts from reference TRBV7-2 and TRBJ1-5): GAGVSQSPSNKVTEKGKDVELRCDPISGHTALYWYRQSLGQGLEFLIYFQGNSAPDKSGLPSDRFSAERTGGSVSTLTIQRTQQEDSAVYLCASSPDRGIFDVNQPQHFGDGTRLSIL.

This clonotype showed up many times. This chain links TRBV7-3 with TRBJ2-3; 9 bases agree with TRBD1. This CDR3 contains 15 residues. Losses at the gene ends were 4 bases for V and 5 bases for J; bases not matched to a gene: 7. The germline CDR1 and CDR2 sequences are SGHTA and FQGTGA. CDR3: CASSSSGTGLDTQYF. CDR3 nucleotides: TGTGCCAGCAGCTCCTCCGGGACAGGGTTAGATACGCAGTATTTT.

This clonotype was counted many times. V and J are TRBV19 and TRBJ1-2; D is ambiguous. The V and J ends lost 4 bases and 4 bases respectively, with 19 bases between them. This CDR3 is built from 16 residues. Germline V gene sequence: CDR1 LNHDA, CDR2 SQIVND (reference sequence). CDR3 nucleotides: TGTGCCAGTAGTAGGACGGTCGCTAACCCTCGCTATGGCTACACCTTC. It encodes CASSRTVANPRYGYTF.

This clonotype was counted many times. The chain employs TRBV6-5 and TRBJ2-2; D is perhaps TRBD1 (6 bases). Germline V gene data show CDR1 as MNHEY and CDR2 as SVGAGI. V was trimmed by 5 bases and J by 0 bases, leaving 10 bases between them. There are 15 residues in the CDR3. CDR3 loop: CASSPGTPNTGELFF. The DNA of the CDR3 is TGTGCCAGCAGTCCCGGGACACCGAACACCGGGGAGCTGTTTTTT.

The chain is built from TRBV7-8 and TRBJ1-2; D is unresolved. Looked up from germline, CDR1 is SGHVS and CDR2 is FQNEAQ. Trimming stripped 0 bases from V and 4 bases from J, with 12 bases between. This CDR3 spans 15 amino acids. CDR3 coding DNA: TGTGCCAGCAGCTTAGCTAAGGTTTCGGGCTATGGCTACACCTTC. Its protein is CASSLAKVSGYGYTF.

This clonotype occurred a few times. The CDR3 sequence: CASSFVRTTDTQYF. The CDR3 nucleotides are TGTGCCAGCAGCTTCGTACGGACCACAGATACGCAGTATTTT. The chain carries TRBV11-2 and TRBJ2-3; no definite D call. CDR1 SGHAT and CDR2 FQNNGV come from the germline V gene. The V and J ends lost 3 bases and 2 bases respectively, with 9 bases between them. The CDR3 totals 14 residues.

This clonotype has a handful of counts. The V gene is TRBV18, the J gene TRBJ2-5, with D maybe TRBD2 (6 bases). The CDR3 is made up of 15 amino acids. Deletions cut 2 bases from V and 2 bases from J, with 12 bases between. CDR1 and CDR2 from the germline V gene are KGHSH and LQKENI. CDR3 sequence: CASSPRLVTQETQYF. The CDR3 region has the DNA TGTGCCAGCTCACCAAGACTAGTGACACAAGAGACCCAGTACTTC.

This clonotype occurred a few times. The rearrangement links TRBV7-2 to TRBJ1-4; possible D gene TRBD1, 5 bases. The CDR3 spans 14 residues. Trimming removed 5 bases at V and 3 bases at J, with 10 bases between. Germline lookup yields CDR1 SGHTA and CDR2 FQGNSA. The CDR3 loop reads CASSAETANEKLFF. As DNA, the CDR3 is TGTGCCAGCAGCGCGGAGACAGCTAATGAAAAACTGTTTTTT.

This clonotype was observed many times. The rearrangement joins TRBV5-6 to TRBJ2-1; D is possibly TRBD1 (5 bases). The germline gives CDR1 SGHDT, CDR2 YYEEEE. V was trimmed by 2 bases and J by 9 bases, leaving 9 bases between them. The CDR3 totals 12 residues. The CDR3 reads CASSFRVGEQFF. The CDR3 DNA follows: TGTGCCAGCAGCTTCAGGGTTGGTGAGCAGTTCTTC.

A few counts support this clonotype. The gene calls are TRBV4-3 and TRBJ1-1; 7 bases line up with TRBD1. The V and J ends lost 0 bases and 0 bases, in that order; junction bases with no gene match: 10. CDR3 size: 18 residues. Germline CDR1 reads LGHNA; CDR2 reads YSLEER. In DNA, the CDR3 is TGCGCCAGCAGCCAAGATATCCCCGGACAGGAAATGAACACTGAAGCTTTCTTT. Translation gives CASSQDIPGQEMNTEAFF.

The chain carries TRBV9 and TRBJ2-1; D might be TRBD1 or TRBD2, each matching 5 bases. The ends were cut back, 3 bases at V and 4 bases at J, with 11 bases in the middle. CDR1 is SGDLS and CDR2 is YYNGEE in the germline V gene. This CDR3 comprises 14 residues. The CDR3 DNA follows: TGTGCCAGCAGCGAAGTTGGGGGATACAATGAGCAGTTCTTC. Residues: CASSEVGGYNEQFF.

This chain uses TRBV6-5 with TRBJ1-1; a weak D match, TRBD1 (5 bases). The CDR3 extends over 14 amino acids. The germline gives CDR1 MNHEY, CDR2 SVGAGI. With 7 bases removed from V and 4 bases from J, the gap between germline ends came to 16 bases. CDR3 residues: CASNDPGKGTEAFF. The CDR3 DNA reads TGTGCCAGCAATGATCCAGGGAAGGGCACTGAAGCTTTCTTT.

This clonotype occurred many times. This chain uses TRBV28 with TRBJ2-5; tentatively, D is TRBD2 (5 bases). This CDR3 has 15 residues. Trimming pared 3 bases from V and 7 bases from J, leaving 18 bases between. The germline gives CDR1 MDHEN, CDR2 SYDVKM. The chain's CDR3 is CASSFNSALLWTQYF. The CDR3 nucleotides read TGTGCCAGCAGTTTTAATAGCGCCCTTTTGTGGACCCAGTACTTC.

The chain has TRBV2 and TRBJ1-2; TRBD1 matches 9 bases. V was pared by 6 bases and J by 4 bases, with 9 bases of the junction left unmatched. Germline-derived CDR1 and CDR2 are SNHLY and FYNNEI. The CDR3 consists of 15 residues. CDR3 loop: CASSPRWTGVYGYTF. CDR3 DNA: TGTGCCAGCAGCCCCAGGTGGACAGGGGTCTATGGCTACACCTTC.

This chain links TRBV12-3 or TRBV12-4 with TRBJ2-2, with TRBD1 matching over 9 bases. V trimming: 6 bases; J trimming: 4 bases; junction bases outside the gene matches: 6. This CDR3 comprises 15 residues. CDR3 sequence (DNA): TGTGCCAGCAGCCCTTGGACAGGGGCCACCGGGGAGCTGTTTTTT. Protein product: CASSPWTGATGELFF.

The chain has TRBV20-1 and TRBJ2-7, with TRBD1 matching over 7 bases. The germline V gene has CDR1 DFQATT and CDR2 SNEGSKA (reference sequence). Trimming took 7 bases from V and 5 from J; bases not matched to a gene: 8. The CDR3 is 12 residues long. The CDR3 spells CSVQGVGNEQYV. CDR3 DNA sequence: TGCAGTGTTCAGGGGGTGGGGAACGAGCAGTACGTC.

The rearrangement uses TRBV12-3 or TRBV12-4 and TRBJ1-5; possibly TRBD1 for D (6 bases). This CDR3 comprises 15 residues. The V end was cut by 1 base, the J end by 6 bases, with 13 bases between. CDR3 coding DNA: TGTGCCAGCAGTTTAGGCGTAGGGGGAGCTCAGCCCCAGCATTTT. Protein product: CASSLGVGGAQPQHF.

This clonotype was seen a few times. The chain combines TRBV7-9 with TRBJ1-2; D not resolved. Deletions cut 1 base from V and 8 bases from J, with 11 bases between. The CDR3 covers 13 residues. Germline assignment: CDR1 SEHNR and CDR2 FQNEAQ (reference sequence). The CDR3 DNA reads as TGTGCCAGCAGCTTAGTGGGATCGCGGGGCTACACCTTC. Its translation: CASSLVGSRGYTF.

This clonotype was seen repeatedly, ten times or more. This chain links TRBV20-1 with TRBJ2-7; 9 bases agree with TRBD2. V lost 1 base to trimming and J lost 0 bases; unmatched junction nucleotides: 7. CDR1 and CDR2 (germline): DFQATT, SNEGSKA (reference sequence). The CDR3 has 16 residues. The CDR3 DNA follows: TGCAGTGCTAGAGCGTTTGGCGGGGGGGGCTCCTACGAGCAGTACGTC. The encoded protein is CSARAFGGGGSYEQYV.